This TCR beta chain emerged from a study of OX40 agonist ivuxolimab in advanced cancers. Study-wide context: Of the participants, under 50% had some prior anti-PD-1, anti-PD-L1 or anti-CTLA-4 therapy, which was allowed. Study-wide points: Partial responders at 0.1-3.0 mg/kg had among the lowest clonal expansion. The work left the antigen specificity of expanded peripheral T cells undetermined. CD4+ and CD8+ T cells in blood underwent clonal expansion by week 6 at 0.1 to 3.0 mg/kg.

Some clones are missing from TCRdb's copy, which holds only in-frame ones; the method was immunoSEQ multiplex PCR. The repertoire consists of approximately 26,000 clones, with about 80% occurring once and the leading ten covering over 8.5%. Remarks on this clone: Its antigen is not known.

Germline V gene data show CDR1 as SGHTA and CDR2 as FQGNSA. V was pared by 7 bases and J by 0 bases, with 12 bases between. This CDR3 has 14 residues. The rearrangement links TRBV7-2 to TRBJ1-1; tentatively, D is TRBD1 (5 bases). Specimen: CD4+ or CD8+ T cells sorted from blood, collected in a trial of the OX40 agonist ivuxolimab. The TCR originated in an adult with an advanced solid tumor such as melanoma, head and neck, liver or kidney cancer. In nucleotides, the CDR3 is TGTGCCAGCACCCCCCAGGGTTTGAACACTGAAGCTTTCTTT. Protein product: CASTPQGLNTEAFF.